The 21 T cell receptor beta chains below come from one sample, sequenced in a study of T cells after yellow fever vaccination. TCRdb used MiXCR to reprocess the 5' RACE reads, holding one entry per CDR3 protein. The sample includes some 400,000 distinct CDR3 sequences, 6.2% of them seen just once. Sequencing was performed on PBMCs, taken 5 days after the yellow fever booster vaccination. All receptors derive from a man aged 25 to 45 who received the YFV17D yellow fever vaccine.

This clonotype was seen many times. The rearrangement links TRBV5-1 to TRBJ2-1; TRBD2 matches 13 bases. Germline V gene lookup returns CDR1 SGHRS and CDR2 YFSETQ. V dropped 2 bases and J dropped 8; count of bases not matched to a gene: 4. The CDR3 covers 15 residues. This CDR3 is CASSLRTSGSHEQFF. In DNA, the CDR3 is TGCGCCAGCAGCTTACGGACTAGCGGGAGTCATGAGCAGTTCTTC.

This clonotype was seen at least ten times. The J gene is TRBJ2-5, the V gene TRBV2, with D unclear. This CDR3 spans 12 amino acids. Germline V CDR1 and CDR2: SNHLY, FYNNEI. Trimming took off 7 bases at V and 6 bases at J, with 12 bases between the two ends. For the CDR3, the DNA is TGTGCCAGCATCCCCCCCCTGAAGACCCAGTACTTC. Protein: CASIPPLKTQYF. Full variable domain (remainder filled in from reference TRBV2 and TRBJ2-5): EPEVTQTPSHQVTQMGQEVILRCVPISNHLYFYWYRQILGQKVEFLVSFYNNEISEKSEIFDDQFSVERPDGSNFTLKIRSTKLEDSAMYFCASIPPLKTQYFGPGTRLLVL.

The sample holds a few counts of this clonotype. CDR3 coding DNA: TGTGCCATCAGTGGGACTAGCGGGATGATCGAGCAGTACTTC. Translating gives CAISGTSGMIEQYF. V is TRBV10-3 and J is TRBJ2-7; 12 bases agree with TRBD2. CDR3 length: 14 residues. Unmatched junction bases numbered 4, after V lost 4 bases and J lost 6 bases. Germline V CDR1 and CDR2: ENHRY, SYGVKD.

This clonotype showed up just a few times. The V and J genes are TRBV7-2 and TRBJ2-1, with D maybe TRBD2 (6 bases). Germline V lookup: CDR1 SGHTA, CDR2 FQGNSA. The V end lost 2 bases, the J end lost 10 bases, and 18 bases lay between the germline ends. The CDR3 runs 15 residues. The CDR3 spells CASSLLRLASEEQFF. The CDR3 DNA sequence: TGTGCCAGCAGCTTATTGCGGCTAGCGTCGGAAGAGCAGTTCTTC. Drawing the rest from reference TRBV7-2 and TRBJ2-1, the complete variable domain is GAGVSQSPSNKVTEKGKDVELRCDPISGHTALYWYRQSLGQGLEFLIYFQGNSAPDKSGLPSDRFSAERTGGSVSTLTIQRTQQEDSAVYLCASSLLRLASEEQFFGPGTRLTVL.

This chain uses TRBV4-1 with TRBJ2-7; D call uncertain. The CDR3 covers 14 residues. Trimming pared 4 bases from V and 5 bases from J, leaving 15 bases between. CDR1 and CDR2 (germline): MGHRA, YSYEKL. The CDR3 loop is CASSPLKGGDEQYF. As DNA, the CDR3 is TGCGCCAGCAGCCCCTTGAAAGGTGGGGACGAGCAGTACTTC.

The rearrangement links TRBV5-5 to TRBJ2-6; 12 positions agree with TRBD2. Trimming cost V 2 bases and J 3 bases; bases outside gene matches: 6. This CDR3 comprises 18 residues. Germline V CDR1 and CDR2: SGHKS, YYEKEE (reference sequence). CDR3 in amino acids: CASSFPTSGRYGANVLTF. Here the CDR3 DNA reads TGTGCCAGCAGCTTTCCCACTAGCGGGAGGTATGGGGCCAACGTCCTGACTTTC. The full variable domain, in which reference TRBV5-5 and TRBJ2-6 provide the parts outside the CDR3, is DAGVTQSPTHLIKTRGQQVTLRCSPISGHKSVSWYQQVLGQGPQFIFQYYEKEERGRGNFPDRFSARQFPNYSSELNVNALLLGDSALYLCASSFPTSGRYGANVLTFGAGSRLTVL.

This clonotype was counted many times. The rearrangement joins TRBV6-5 to TRBJ2-3, with 14 bases fitting TRBD2. There are 18 residues in the CDR3. The V segment lost 0 bases and the J segment 4 bases; nucleotides outside the gene matches: 6. The germline gives CDR1 MNHEY, CDR2 SVGAGI. CDR3 region: CASSYSTGLAGVSDTQYF. The CDR3 DNA sequence: TGTGCCAGCAGTTACTCGACGGGACTAGCGGGAGTATCAGATACGCAGTATTTT.

The V call is TRBV9, the J call TRBJ1-5; unclear D gene. The V and J ends lost 1 base and 5 bases respectively, with 7 bases between them. Germline loops: CDR1 SGDLS, CDR2 YYNGEE. The CDR3 runs 13 residues. DNA of the CDR3: TGTGCCAGCAGCGTAACTTTTGATCAGCCCCAGCATTTT. Translated, it gives CASSVTFDQPQHF.

This clonotype has ten or more counts. The chain recombines TRBV7-2 with TRBJ2-7, with 9 bases identical to TRBD1. V was pared by 7 bases and J by 5 bases, with 9 bases of the junction left unmatched. Per the germline V gene, CDR1 is SGHTA and CDR2 is FQGNSA. This CDR3 has 14 residues. The chain's CDR3 is CASTPDRGSDEQYF. In DNA, the CDR3 is TGTGCCAGCACCCCAGACAGGGGGAGCGACGAGCAGTACTTC.

The chain has TRBV6-4 and TRBJ2-1, with 11 positions matching TRBD1. V lost 2 bases and J lost 5; bases outside the gene matches: 14. This CDR3 has 19 residues. Germline V lookup: CDR1 MRHNA, CDR2 SNTAGT. CDR3 protein: CASSDIGTGGTSLHNEQFF. The CDR3 DNA follows: TGTGCCAGCAGTGACATCGGGACAGGGGGGACTAGCCTACACAATGAGCAGTTCTTC.

This chain connects TRBV30 to TRBJ1-3; the D is unclear. V dropped 3 bases and J dropped 0 bases, with 12 bases sitting between them. Germline CDR1 GTSNPN, CDR2 SVGIG (reference sequence). This CDR3 has 15 residues. The CDR3 sequence is CAWSGSPSSGNTIYF. CDR3 in DNA: TGTGCCTGGAGCGGAAGTCCCTCCTCTGGAAACACCATATATTTT.

This clonotype was observed many times. This sequence joins TRBV20-1 and TRBJ2-1; no firm D call. The CDR3 is 14 amino acids. From germline, CDR1 is DFQATT and CDR2 SNEGSKA (reference sequence). V was pared by 0 bases and J by 2 bases, with 8 bases between. The CDR3 reads CSAREGSTYNEQFF. The CDR3, as DNA: TGCAGTGCTAGAGAGGGTTCTACCTACAATGAGCAGTTCTTC.

Many counts were recorded for this clonotype. This chain uses TRBV28 with TRBJ2-7, with D possibly TRBD1 on 5 matching bases. The germline V and J ends were trimmed by 3 bases and 5 bases, with 11 bases remaining between them. Per germline, CDR1 MDHEN and CDR2 SYDVKM. This CDR3 is built from 13 residues. As DNA, the CDR3 is TGTGCCAGCAGTTTCCCGGGCAGGGACGAGCAGTACTTC. Amino acids: CASSFPGRDEQYF.

There are a few counts of this clonotype. The chain joins TRBV20-1 to TRBJ2-3, with TRBD2 matching 7 bases. CDR1 and CDR2 from the germline V gene are DFQATT and SNEGSKA (reference sequence). The CDR3 consists of 13 residues. J gave up 3 bases and V 6 bases, and 6 bases lay outside the gene matches. The CDR3 coding sequence is TGCAGTGCGCACAGCGGGACGACAGATACGCAGTATTTT. This encodes CSAHSGTTDTQYF.

This clonotype has more than one count but fewer than ten. This rearrangement joins TRBV7-2 to TRBJ2-3; maybe TRBD2 (5 bases). Germline CDR1 and CDR2: SGHTA and FQGNSA. The CDR3 is made up of 14 amino acids. Trimming left V 3 bases short and J 1 base short, with 8 bases between. The CDR3 loop is CASSFAEGTDTQYF. The CDR3 nucleotides are TGTGCCAGCAGCTTCGCGGAGGGCACAGATACGCAGTATTTT.

This clonotype was seen a few times. CDR3 nucleotide sequence: TGTGCCAGCAGCCAATACGGGGGATACAATGAGCAGTTCTTC. Protein product: CASSQYGGYNEQFF. The V gene is TRBV3-1, the J gene TRBJ2-1, with D tentatively TRBD2 (6 bases). This CDR3 has 14 residues. Germline V gene sequence: CDR1 LGHDT, CDR2 YNNKEL (reference sequence). The ends were cut back, 2 bases at V and 4 bases at J, with 9 bases in the middle.

This clonotype was seen repeatedly, ten times or more. This chain links TRBV6-5 with TRBJ2-7, with a weak D call TRBD1 (6 bases). With 2 bases removed from V and 10 bases from J, the gap between germline ends came to 9 bases. The germline V gene has CDR1 MNHEY and CDR2 SVGAGI. This CDR3 spans 11 amino acids. CDR3 in DNA: TGTGCCAGCAGTTACGTAGGGACACAGTACTTC. Translating it yields CASSYVGTQYF.

The chain uses TRBV4-3 and TRBJ2-1, with TRBD1 as a possible D gene (6 bases). V lost 1 base to trimming and J lost 0 bases, with 13 bases between them. This CDR3 region has 17 residues. Looked up from germline, CDR1 is LGHNA and CDR2 is YSLEER. The chain's CDR3 is CASSQGGRASSYNEQFF. DNA of the CDR3: TGCGCCAGCAGCCAAGGGGGGCGAGCGTCCTCCTACAATGAGCAGTTCTTC.

Remarks on this clonotype: This clone may be a read error of a much larger clone one base away. The CDR3 carries no conserved terminal phenylalanine or tryptophan, so it likely arises from a read error. The gene calls are TRBV6-5 and TRBJ2-7; D not certain. Germline CDR1 and CDR2: MNHEY and SVGAGI. V was pared by 0 bases and J by 5 bases, with 11 bases between. This CDR3 region has 14 residues. CDR3 in DNA: TGTGCCAGCAGTTACTCCTTACTGGGAAACGAGCAGTACATC. As protein: CASSYSLLGNEQYI.

This clonotype was seen a handful of times. The chain is built from TRBV20-1 and TRBJ2-2, with D unclear. This CDR3 spans 15 amino acids. V gave up 1 base and J gave up 3 bases, with 12 bases separating them. Germline V gene lookup returns CDR1 DFQATT and CDR2 SNEGSKA (reference sequence). CDR3 sequence reads: CSARAGPLDTGELFF. As DNA, the CDR3 is TGCAGTGCTAGAGCTGGGCCCCTGGACACCGGGGAGCTGTTTTTT.

This clonotype was recorded many times. This chain links TRBV11-2 with TRBJ2-3; TRBD1 matches 7 bases. After removal of 7 bases from V and 5 bases from J, the junction contained 15 bases not matched to a gene. This CDR3 comprises 16 residues. Germline CDR1 reads SGHAT; CDR2 reads FQNNGV. This CDR3 reads CASNPIRDRSLDTQYF. CDR3 sequence (DNA): TGTGCCAGCAACCCCATCCGGGACAGAAGTTTAGATACGCAGTATTTT.